The source of this T cell receptor beta chain is a study of cytomegalovirus exposure and HLA in healthy donors (dated by TCRdb to about 2017). The study in broad terms: In an earlier analysis of several hundred of the donors, approximately 300 Gb of sequence data and 90 million to 120 million unique TCR beta sequences from 180 million or so T cells were reported. A later genetic analysis took genome-wide SNP genotypes for about three fifths of the 666 donors and used that subset as a discovery cohort. Of the approximately 400 genotyped donors, less than 90% were placed in the genetic ancestry cluster associated with self-reported Caucasian donors. Along with the approximately 700-subject first cohort, a separate validation cohort of about 110 different subjects was used. Typing coverage differed by locus: A, B, C, DRB1 and DQB1 were typed in roughly 620-640 donors, DQA1 in 500 to 550, DPA1 in some 570, and DPB1 in 450 to 490. High-throughput TCR immunosequencing, statistical association of individual TCRs with disease status, and machine learning were combined to predict cytomegalovirus infection status. Every discovery cohort repertoire had been produced on one sequencing platform. The study was designed to test whether signatures of past pathogen exposure could be identified by cataloging public T cell receptors. To study patterns of TCR occurrence, a later analysis re-analyzed previously published TCR beta repertoires from hundreds of donors and added high-resolution HLA genotyping. Donor age, sex, ethnicity and CMV serostatus were collected together with the repertoire data. On average, around 240,000 unique TCR beta nucleotide sequences were sequenced per donor among 350 to 400 genotyped donors of the cohort, with 15% to 20% of those sequences being non-productive. Class I and class II HLA loci were covered by the typing at four-digit resolution. Roughly 310 gigabases of sequencing data and approximately 93 million unique TCR sequences were included in an early release covering over 600 HLA-typed donors. The study profiled the T cell repertoires of approximately 700 subjects by immunosequencing and related them to cytomegalovirus serostatus. To decide whether each TCR beta V gene segment behaved as functional or pseudogenic, an earlier analysis of some 540 of the donors relied on high-throughput TCR beta sequencing. Because of strong linkage in the cohort, roughly five DR-DQ haplotypes were treated as single units for association and clustering. Rather than drawing on any new phenotypic data, the later analysis identified candidate immune exposures from TCR beta sequences and the way those sequences occurred across donors. Beyond this particular receptor, the publication reports: A further reported finding was that TCR beta sequences accurately predicted the HLA-A and HLA-B alleles for most subjects in the first cohort. A later analysis reported that several top co-occurrence clusters appeared linked to parvovirus B19, influenza, CMV and Epstein-Barr virus. Because HLA typing was missing for some donors at each locus, association tests included only the typed subset. Because counts were too low, approximately 15 rarely observed V segments, including chromosome 9 orphons, were excluded from the earlier analysis of about 500 of the donors. Broadly in line with IMGT annotations, most TCR beta V segments showed up in productive rearrangements about 87% or about 30% of the time in an earlier analysis of under 700 of the donors. Correlated functional status among segregating V segments might be attributable to linkage disequilibrium, but an unknown experimental factor could not be ruled out. The 87-base-pair reads could not distinguish some IMGT-functional V segments, including TRBV6-2 and TRBV6-3, so those segments were excluded. Presence/absence analyses assumed roughly uniform sequencing depth across donors, an assumption that may not hold. A later analysis associated some 17,000 TCR beta sequences with specific HLA alleles at a false discovery rate of 0.05. In a later analysis, the rate of TCR association differed among HLA loci, with DRB1 alleles having the most associated TCRs and HLA-C alleles having the fewest. The classifier was reported to diagnose cytomegalovirus status with high specificity and sensitivity in both the original cohort and the validation cohort. Most TCR sequences were seen in very few donors, while some public TCRs were found in many individuals. CMV serostatus was the only immune exposure information available for the cohort. Assigning TCR associations to individual alleles was difficult when HLA alleles, especially DR and DQ, strongly co-occurred. The cohort was sequenced for TCR beta chains only, and without alpha or paired-chain data the features that could be detected were limited. The study listed 164 TCR beta chains as associated with cytomegalovirus. In a later analysis, HLA-associated TCR beta chains were found to be more clonally expanded and to have lower generation probabilities than equally common non-associated chains. The authors suggested that the approach could potentially be generalized to other disease states and immunological phenotypes. A later genetic analysis reported fewer N-insertions in productive TCRs among donors in an Asian-associated ancestry cluster than the roughly 690-donor mean. In a later analysis, most CMV-associated TCR beta chains were found to appear HLA-restricted, with HLA associations seemingly driven largely by CMV exposure. V-gene and J-gene trimming of TCR beta chains was associated with a missense DCLRE1C variant in a later genetic analysis, and the association was replicated in an independent cohort. In vitro tests confirmed that a few of the cytomegalovirus-associated TCR beta chains recognize cytomegalovirus antigens. The sequencing pipeline was judged likely to have produced a cluster of highly shared sequence variants as a technical artifact.

Library creation used the immunoSEQ multiplex PCR assay. For the multiplex PCR, a mixture combining 60 forward primers for TCR Vbeta segments and 13 reverse primers for TCR Jbeta segments was used. A multiplex PCR assay on genomic DNA amplified the CDR3 region of rearranged TCR beta genes. The Illumina HiSeq System was used to sequence the amplified TCR beta libraries as 87-base-pair reads. Under the source paper's analysis protocol: A later analysis tallied roughly 78 million unique TCR beta chains across the 550 to 850 repertoires, and around 12 million of those chains were shared by two or more donors. To remove PCR and sequencing errors, raw reads were error-corrected and collapsed into unique sequences using a nearest-neighbor algorithm that merged closely related sequences. To assign V, D and J gene segments, CDR3 sequences were aligned to IMGT reference sequences. For a sequence to be retained, a match of at least six nucleotides to both a V gene segment and a J gene segment was required. Rearrangements were classified as productive when the CDR3 lacked stop codons and remained in frame with V and J, and all other rearrangements were classified as non-productive. CDR3 was defined by IMGT convention, running from the second conserved V-encoded cysteine to the conserved J-encoded phenylalanine. Sequences without an unambiguous match to a single V gene segment were excluded from the earlier analysis of several hundred of the donors. An earlier analysis of a few hundred of the donors classified V segments as functional when productive rearrangements were above 56.7% and as segregating when the standard deviation between donors was above 5%. A statistical classification framework was built for diagnosing cytomegalovirus status from the catalog of TCR beta chain sequences. V and J gene assignment, in a later analysis, came from comparing TCR nucleotide sequences with IMGT/GENE-DB human TR gene sequences. In a later analysis, CDR3 sequences and most-parsimonious VDJ recombination scenarios were assigned using the TCRdist pipeline. A later analysis defined each TCR beta chain by its CDR3 amino acid sequence plus V-gene family, and excluded reads lacking a unique V-gene family. A later analysis removed over 500 highly shared, low-generation-probability nucleotide sequences to deal with suspected cross-contamination and a sequencing artifact. A later analysis calculated a clonal expansion index for each public chain from normalized within-repertoire ranks of inferred template counts. Generation probabilities in a later analysis came from a VDJ recombination model fitted to out-of-frame rearrangements, and those results were checked against IGoR. Hypergeometric tests were used in a later analysis to score TCR-TCR, TCR-HLA and TCR-CMV co-occurrence, with a repertoire-size bias correction applied to the TCR pairs. False discovery rates were estimated in a later analysis by permuting HLA or CMV assignments 20 times. In a later analysis, co-occurring TCRs were grouped using DBSCAN, with TCRdist sequence similarity added in when clustering inside HLA-allele-positive subsets. For co-occurrence clustering, repertoires with fewer than 30,000 or more than 120,000 public chains were excluded, along with a handful of repertoires with anomalous nucleotide sharing. TCRdb took this table from immuneACCESS and kept in-frame rearrangements with V and J called. Such tables lack part of the clones; where checked against another copy, unresolved V genes explain under half of the gap, and the rest is unexplained. The V and J calls and clone size are taken from that table; D and trimming were inferred from the DNA. A total of some 170,000 clones appear in this sample, roughly 76% of them only once. The ten largest make up more than 1.2% of the sample.

In total, 630 or so healthy bone marrow donors made up the cohort. Cohort members were all nominally healthy when sampled, although unrecorded immune exposures were likely present. The donor was CMV seronegative and was included in the group of several hundred seronegative cohort members. A peripheral blood sample was provided by each donor, and peripheral blood mononuclear cells were used for TCR beta sequencing. The Qiagen DNeasy Blood Extraction Kit was used to extract genomic DNA from the blood cell samples. At the junction V is shortened by 0 bases and J by 1 base, with 6 bases in between. Looking up the germline V gene yields CDR1 MGHRA and CDR2 YSYEKL. Including the terminal cysteine and phenylalanine, the CDR3 comprises 14 residues. Just CDR3 DNA is preserved here, 42 bases in frame from base 1. Note on this clone: Its binding antigen is unknown. Qualities for individual bases were not recorded, and no much larger clone is one base off.

The sequenced material came from PBMCs. This TCR derives from a man aged 60 to 75 in good health and CMV-seronegative. This sequence uses TRBV4-1 and TRBJ1-2, with no confidently assigned D gene. CDR3 sequence: CASSQDGLNYGYTF. In nucleotide form, the sequence is TGCGCCAGCAGCCAAGACGGTCTTAACTATGGCTACACCTTC.